This entry features one TCR beta chain sequence. In the authors' workflow: Using reference gene primer amplification, nucleated cell counts were estimated. Assay: immunoSEQ multiplex PCR; the TCRdb copy retains only in-frame clones and omits some. V, J and clone size reflect that table, while D and trimming were determined from the DNA. The data show 270,000 or so clones, 82% seen once. The data belong to a study of blood T cell repertoires in COVID-19. Study context: Collection of acute and convalescent COVID-19 samples took place in the United States, Italy and Spain. T cells, B-cell-depleted T cells, or PBMCs provided the cDNA or gDNA that served as material.

The CDR3 is 22 amino acids. After removal of 3 bases from V and 2 bases from J, the junction contained 24 bases not matched to a gene. Germline assignment: CDR1 KGHSH and CDR2 LQKENI. This chain joins TRBV18 and TRBJ2-5; TRBD1 matches at 10 bases. The sample consisted of peripheral blood. This receptor was identified in a woman under 30 with acute or convalescent COVID-19. CDR3 residues: CASSPNRDRGPERLGLQETQYF. CDR3 nucleotides: TGTGCCAGCTCACCTAACCGGGACAGGGGCCCAGAGCGCCTTGGCCTACAAGAGACCCAGTACTTC.